This entry lists 28 T cell receptor beta chains sequenced from one sample in a study of early stage breast cancer tumors. Measured with immunoSEQ multiplex PCR; TCRdb has only the in-frame clones, and not every one. This table holds about 69,000 clones, 65% to 85% found once. Sequencing used blood. The receptor set was obtained from a person in their 40s with breast cancer.

The V and J genes are TRBV19 and TRBJ2-3; D remains ambiguous. Germline CDR1 reads LNHDA; CDR2 reads SQIVND (reference sequence). The CDR3 is 15 amino acids. The V gene lost 3 bases and the J gene lost 5 bases, with 15 bases spanning the gap. The CDR3 spells CASSIARIGRDTQYF. The CDR3 region has the DNA TGTGCCAGTAGTATTGCTAGGATAGGTCGAGATACGCAGTATTTT.

This clone was recorded only once. The gene calls are TRBV6-1 and TRBJ1-3, with TRBD1 as a possible D gene (6 bases). Germline CDR1 reads MNHNS; CDR2 reads SASEGT. This CDR3 contains 14 residues. The ends were cut back, 6 bases at V and 4 bases at J, with 13 bases in the middle. CDR3 in amino acids: CASSLNRVGNTIYF. CDR3 in DNA: TGTGCCAGCAGCCTCAACAGGGTCGGAAACACCATATATTTT.

This chain connects TRBV2 to TRBJ1-5, with 11 positions matching TRBD1. V was pared by 10 bases and J by 6 bases, with 5 bases of the junction left unmatched. The germline CDR1 and CDR2 sequences are SNHLY and FYNNEI. This CDR3 is built from 13 residues. The CDR3 DNA sequence: TGTGCCACCGGACAGGGGGCGATTCAGCCCCAGCATTTT. Its translation: CATGQGAIQPQHF.

This clone was picked up a small number of times. J is TRBJ1-5 and V is TRBV6-1; D possibly corresponds to TRBD1 (6 bases). CDR1 MNHNS and CDR2 SASEGT come from the germline V gene. Deletions cut 0 bases from V and 4 bases from J, with 7 bases between. The CDR3 loop spans 14 amino acids. The CDR3 region has the DNA TGTGCCAGCAGTGAAGCCGGGACAAATCAGCCCCAGCATTTT. Protein sequence: CASSEAGTNQPQHF.

The chain combines TRBV28 with TRBJ1-5; tentative D call: TRBD1 (6 bases). This CDR3 is 15 amino acids long. Between the trimmed V and J ends, which lost 5 bases and 5 bases, there was a span of 16 bases. CDR1 is MDHEN, CDR2 SYDVKM, per germline. CDR3 nucleotide sequence: TGTGCCAGCAGTCCTAGTACAGGGAGGCATCAGCCCCAGCATTTT. Residues: CASSPSTGRHQPQHF.

The gene calls are TRBV2 and TRBJ1-1; D call uncertain. The CDR3 extends over 13 amino acids. Trimming pared 4 bases from V and 2 bases from J, leaving 8 bases between. CDR1 is SNHLY, CDR2 FYNNEI, per germline. The CDR3 loop is CASSVQSNTEAFF. The CDR3 DNA reads TGTGCCAGCAGTGTACAATCAAACACTGAAGCTTTCTTT.

The chain couples TRBV28 to TRBJ2-2; D unresolved. Germline V gene data show CDR1 as MDHEN and CDR2 as SYDVKM. This CDR3 comprises 10 residues. Trimming left V 6 bases short and J 10 bases short, with 6 bases between. CDR3 loop: CASSQKELFF. CDR3 nucleotides: TGTGCCAGCAGCCAAAAGGAGCTGTTTTTT.

This sequence joins TRBV7-4 and TRBJ1-3; no clear D. V was pared by 3 bases and J by 0 bases, with 6 bases between. Germline lookup yields CDR1 SGHVT and CDR2 SQSDAQ. The CDR3 is 14 residues long. The CDR3 nucleotides read TGTGCCAGCAGCTTCTTCAGCTCTGGAAACACCATATATTTT. Protein sequence: CASSFFSSGNTIYF.

The V gene is TRBV10-3, the J gene TRBJ2-3, with D maybe TRBD1 (5 bases). The CDR3 length is 14 residues. Germline CDR1 reads ENHRY; CDR2 reads SYGVKD. Trimming took off 0 bases at V and 3 bases at J, with 7 bases between the two ends. CDR3 DNA sequence: TGTGCCATCAGTGAGTCGGGGCTGACAGATACGCAGTATTTT. It yields the protein CAISESGLTDTQYF.

The chain couples TRBV27 to TRBJ2-1; 8 bases map to TRBD2. Unmatched junction bases numbered 6, after V lost 5 bases and J lost 0 bases. This CDR3 has 16 amino acids. Germline CDR1 and CDR2: MNHEY and SMNVEV (reference sequence). The CDR3 nucleotides read TGTGCCAGCAGTCATAAGCGGGAGAGCTCCTACAATGAGCAGTTCTTC. Translation gives CASSHKRESSYNEQFF.

This clone was seen once. The V gene is TRBV30, the J gene TRBJ2-3; maybe TRBD2 (5 bases). V lost 0 bases to trimming and J lost 1 base, with 14 bases between them. CDR1 and CDR2 (germline): GTSNPN, SVGIG (reference sequence). The CDR3 length is 16 residues. The CDR3: CAWSVHTGSRTDTQYF. The CDR3 DNA reads as TGTGCCTGGAGTGTACACACGGGAAGTCGCACAGATACGCAGTATTTT.

V is TRBV4-1 and J is TRBJ2-3; 15 bases align to TRBD2. The germline gives CDR1 MGHRA, CDR2 YSYEKL. The CDR3 contains 15 residues. Trimming removed 5 bases from V and 5 bases from J; junction bases left unmatched: 2. CDR3: CASSSGLAGGDTQYF. The CDR3 DNA follows: TGCGCCAGCAGCTCGGGACTAGCGGGAGGAGATACGCAGTATTTT.

This clone has just a few counts. The chain employs TRBV10-2 and TRBJ1-3; 7 bases are shared with TRBD1. Germline trimming cut 4 bases from V and 8 bases from J; bases unmatched to any gene: 2. Germline lookup yields CDR1 WSHSY and CDR2 SAAADI. The CDR3 consists of 12 residues. CDR3 bases: TGCGCCAGCAGTGGACAGGGAGACACCATATATTTT. This translates into CASSGQGDTIYF.

This chain connects TRBV9 to TRBJ1-2; D not certain. Germline CDR1 and CDR2: SGDLS and YYNGEE. The CDR3 runs 13 residues. The ends were cut back, 4 bases at V and 5 bases at J, with 12 bases in the middle. The CDR3 sequence: CASSPSVIYGYTF. As DNA, the CDR3 is TGTGCCAGCAGCCCCTCGGTTATTTATGGCTACACCTTC. Drawing the rest from reference TRBV9 and TRBJ1-2, the complete variable domain is DSGVTQTPKHLITATGQRVTLRCSPRSGDLSVYWYQQSLDQGLQFLIQYYNGEERAKGNILERFSAQQFPDLHSELNLSSLELGDSALYFCASSPSVIYGYTFGSGTRLTVV.

This clone showed up just a few times. The chain recombines TRBV6-6 with TRBJ1-2; D might be TRBD1 (5 bases). CDR1 and CDR2 from the germline V gene are MNHNY and SVGAGI (reference sequence). The V gene lost 8 bases and the J gene lost 4 bases, with 20 bases spanning the gap. The CDR3 runs to 15 residues. CDR3 loop: CASVDQGTKRYGYTF. The CDR3, as DNA: TGTGCCAGCGTAGATCAGGGTACGAAACGCTATGGCTACACCTTC.

V gene TRBV28 combines with J gene TRBJ2-7, with a weak D call TRBD1 (6 bases). Trimming stripped 2 bases from V and 7 bases from J, with 9 bases between. There are 12 residues in the CDR3. Germline CDR1 reads MDHEN; CDR2 reads SYDVKM. CDR3 sequence reads: CASSLQGWEQYF. The CDR3 coding sequence is TGTGCCAGCAGTTTACAGGGGTGGGAGCAGTACTTC.

The chain employs TRBV27 and TRBJ1-2, with D perhaps TRBD1 (5 bases). V was shortened by 7 bases and J by 6 bases, with 21 bases between the two germline ends. CDR1 MNHEY and CDR2 SMNVEV come from the germline V gene (reference sequence). This CDR3 is built from 15 residues. This chain's CDR3 is CASTPRAPGLNGYTF. The CDR3 DNA is TGTGCCAGCACCCCCCGGGCCCCGGGGCTCAATGGCTACACCTTC.

The J gene is TRBJ1-4, the V gene TRBV5-1; D remains unclear. Deletions cut 0 bases from V and 1 base from J, with 7 bases between. CDR1 and CDR2 from the germline V gene are SGHRS and YFSETQ. The CDR3 is 15 amino acids. CDR3 bases: TGCGCCAGCAGCTTGGCTGGAGAAACTAATGAAAAACTGTTTTTT. As protein: CASSLAGETNEKLFF. Looking up the rest from reference TRBV5-1 and TRBJ1-4 gives the full variable domain: KAGVTQTPRYLIKTRGQQVTLSCSPISGHRSVSWYQQTPGQGLQFLFEYFSETQRNKGNFPGRFSGRQFSNSRSEMNVSTLELGDSALYLCASSLAGETNEKLFFGSGTQLSVL.

This clone was recorded once. The CDR3, as DNA: TGTGCCAGCTCACCGAGGAGACTAGCGGGAGGGCCTCTCGAGCAGTACTTC. This translates into CASSPRRLAGGPLEQYF. This chain connects TRBV18 to TRBJ2-7, with 14 bases identical to TRBD2. Per the germline V gene, CDR1 is KGHSH and CDR2 is LQKENI. Trimming removed 3 bases from V and 6 bases from J; junction bases left unmatched: 10. This CDR3 region has 17 residues.

The count of this clone is one. The chain is built from TRBV9 and TRBJ2-7; the D is unclear. V lost 2 bases and J 0 bases, leaving 9 bases between the germline ends. CDR3 length: 14 residues. Germline-derived CDR1 and CDR2 are SGDLS and YYNGEE. DNA of the CDR3: TGTGCCAGCAGCGTGGGTGGCGACTCCTACGAGCAGTACTTC. The encoded protein is CASSVGGDSYEQYF.

The chain recombines TRBV27 with TRBJ1-4; D unclear. Per germline, CDR1 MNHEY and CDR2 SMNVEV (reference sequence). The CDR3 length is 14 residues. Between the trimmed V and J ends, which lost 2 bases and 0 bases, there was a span of 4 bases. CDR3 amino acids: CASSLTATNEKLFF. The CDR3 DNA follows: TGTGCCAGCAGTTTAACAGCAACTAATGAAAAACTGTTTTTT.

This chain joins TRBV7-9 and TRBJ1-4; D not resolved. The CDR3 has 15 residues. With 3 bases removed from V and 3 bases from J, the gap between germline ends came to 11 bases. Germline V gives CDR1 SEHNR, CDR2 FQNEAQ (reference sequence). The CDR3 DNA reads TGTGCCAGCAGCTTGCAGCAGACGGCTAATGAAAAACTGTTTTTT. This sequence encodes CASSLQQTANEKLFF.

The chain combines TRBV6-1 with TRBJ2-2, with D perhaps matching TRBD1 (5 bases). Trimming took 6 bases from V and 3 from J, leaving 8 bases between them. This CDR3 is 13 amino acids long. CDR1 and CDR2 (germline): MNHNS, SASEGT. DNA of the CDR3: TGTGCCAGCAGGGGGCATGACACCGGGGAGCTGTTTTTT. Translating it yields CASRGHDTGELFF.

The chain couples TRBV5-1 to TRBJ2-5; possibly TRBD2 for D (6 bases). This CDR3 contains 18 residues. CDR1 is SGHRS and CDR2 is YFSETQ in the germline V gene. The germline V and J ends were trimmed by 3 bases and 3 bases, with 24 bases remaining between them. In nucleotides, the CDR3 is TGCGCCAGCAGCTCGCCTACTTATCCGGGACTCAGAAAAGAGACCCAGTACTTC. Translating gives CASSSPTYPGLRKETQYF.

This chain joins TRBV29-1 and TRBJ2-7; possibly TRBD2 for D (5 bases). Germline loops: CDR1 SQVTM, CDR2 ANQGSEA. V dropped 7 bases and J dropped 0 bases, with 10 bases sitting between them. This CDR3 has 12 residues. CDR3: CSAEVSSYEQYF. The DNA of the CDR3 is TGCAGCGCGGAGGTTAGCTCCTACGAGCAGTACTTC.

The chain employs TRBV28 and TRBJ1-2; 9 bases match TRBD1. V gave up 5 bases and J gave up 4 bases; unmatched junction bases: 2. Germline lookup yields CDR1 MDHEN and CDR2 SYDVKM. CDR3 length: 13 residues. CDR3 loop: CASSRDRVYGYTF. In DNA form, the CDR3 reads TGTGCCAGCAGTCGGGACAGGGTCTATGGCTACACCTTC.

The genes are TRBV18 and TRBJ2-3, with D possibly TRBD1 on 6 matching bases. The CDR3 has 13 amino acids. Trimming left V 4 bases short and J 4 bases short, with 9 bases between. Germline loops: CDR1 KGHSH, CDR2 LQKENI. This CDR3 is CASSLRTADTQYF. The CDR3, as DNA: TGTGCCAGCTCACTCAGGACAGCAGATACGCAGTATTTT. Variable domain in full (rest from reference TRBV18 and TRBJ2-3): NAGVMQNPRHLVRRRGQEARLRCSPMKGHSHVYWYRQLPEEGLKFMVYLQKENIIDESGMPKERFSAEFPKEGPSILRIQQVVRGDSAAYFCASSLRTADTQYFGPGTRLTVL.

The chain links TRBV5-1 to TRBJ2-4; 9 bases line up with TRBD2. This CDR3 region has 14 residues. Germline CDR1 and CDR2: SGHRS and YFSETQ. V lost 4 bases, J lost 5 bases, and 4 bases stayed unmatched. The CDR3 nucleotides read TGCGCCAGCAGCCCGGCGGGGGGGCAAAACATTCAGTACTTC. Protein: CASSPAGGQNIQYF.